One and the same sample provided the 3 T cell receptor beta chains below, sequenced in a study of blood T cell repertoires in COVID-19. Sequencing used immunoSEQ multiplex PCR; TCRdb keeps in-frame clones, though not all of them. This table has fewer than 250,000 clones, around 90% appearing once. What was sequenced was peripheral blood. These receptors originate from a man younger than 40 with COVID-19, enrolled during active disease.

The chain has TRBV7-2 and TRBJ2-5, with 9 positions matching TRBD2. The CDR3 spans 16 residues. Unmatched junction bases numbered 11, after V lost 5 bases and J lost 4 bases. From germline, CDR1 is SGHTA and CDR2 FQGNSA. The CDR3 coding sequence is TGTGCCAGCAGCCTAGGGGGCGGGGGGGCCGTAGAGACCCAGTACTTC. Translation gives CASSLGGGGAVETQYF.

The CDR3 region has the DNA TGTGCCAGTAGTAGCACCGGGACAAGGGAAAACATTCAGTACTTC. Residues: CASSSTGTRENIQYF. V usage is TRBV19 and J usage is TRBJ2-4, with D possibly matching TRBD1 (6 bases). Germline CDR1 and CDR2: LNHDA and SQIVND (reference sequence). The CDR3 is 15 residues long. V lost 4 bases and J lost 5, with 15 bases in between.

The chain uses TRBV11-2 and TRBJ2-1; 11 bases fit TRBD1. This CDR3 has 16 amino acids. J gave up 5 bases and V 2 bases, and 5 bases lay outside the gene matches. From germline, CDR1 is SGHAT and CDR2 FQNNGV. CDR3 region: CASSLRRGQGDNEQFF. In nucleotides, the CDR3 is TGTGCCAGCAGCTTACGCCGGGGACAGGGGGACAATGAGCAGTTCTTC.